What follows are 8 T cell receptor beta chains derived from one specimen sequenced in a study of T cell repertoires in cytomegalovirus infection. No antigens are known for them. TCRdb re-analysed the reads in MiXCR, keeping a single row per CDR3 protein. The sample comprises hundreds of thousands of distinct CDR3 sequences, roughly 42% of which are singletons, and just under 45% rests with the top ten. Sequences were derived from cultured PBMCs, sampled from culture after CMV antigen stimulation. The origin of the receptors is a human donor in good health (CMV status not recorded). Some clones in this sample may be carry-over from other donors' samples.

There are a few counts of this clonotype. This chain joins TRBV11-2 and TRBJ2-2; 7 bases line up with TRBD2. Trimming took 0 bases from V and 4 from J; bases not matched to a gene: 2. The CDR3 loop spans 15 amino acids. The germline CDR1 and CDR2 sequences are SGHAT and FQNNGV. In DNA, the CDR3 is TGTGCCAGCAGCTTAGATGGGGGGGGCACCGGGGAGCTGTTTTTT. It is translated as CASSLDGGGTGELFF.

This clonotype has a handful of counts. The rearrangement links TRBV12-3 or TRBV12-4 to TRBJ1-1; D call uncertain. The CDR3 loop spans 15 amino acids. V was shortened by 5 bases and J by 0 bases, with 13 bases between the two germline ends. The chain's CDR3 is CASSPGGSVNTEAFF. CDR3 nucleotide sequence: TGTGCCAGCAGTCCCGGTGGGTCGGTGAACACTGAAGCTTTCTTT.

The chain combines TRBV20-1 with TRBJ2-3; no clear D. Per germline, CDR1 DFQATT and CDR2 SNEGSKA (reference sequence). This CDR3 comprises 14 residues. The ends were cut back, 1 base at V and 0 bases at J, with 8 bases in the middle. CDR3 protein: CSARVAQSTDTQYF. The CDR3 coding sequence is TGCAGTGCTAGAGTGGCCCAAAGCACAGATACGCAGTATTTT.

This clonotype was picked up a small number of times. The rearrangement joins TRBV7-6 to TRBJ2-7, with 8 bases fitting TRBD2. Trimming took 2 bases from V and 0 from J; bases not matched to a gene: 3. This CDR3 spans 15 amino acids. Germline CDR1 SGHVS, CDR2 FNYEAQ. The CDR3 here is CASSLRRGDSYEQYF. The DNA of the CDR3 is TGTGCCAGCAGCTTAAGGCGGGGGGACTCCTACGAGCAGTACTTC.

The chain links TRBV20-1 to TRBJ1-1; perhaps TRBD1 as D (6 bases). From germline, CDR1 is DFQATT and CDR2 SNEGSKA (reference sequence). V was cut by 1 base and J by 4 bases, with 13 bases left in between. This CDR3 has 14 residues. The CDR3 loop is CSARVSGAGTEAFF. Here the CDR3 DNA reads TGCAGTGCTAGAGTGTCGGGGGCTGGCACTGAAGCTTTCTTT.

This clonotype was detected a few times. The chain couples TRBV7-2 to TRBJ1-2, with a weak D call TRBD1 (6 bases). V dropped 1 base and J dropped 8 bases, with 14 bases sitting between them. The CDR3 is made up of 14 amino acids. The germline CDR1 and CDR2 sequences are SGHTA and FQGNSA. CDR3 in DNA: TGTGCCAGCAGCTTAGTTGGGGGGGCCCGAGGCTACACCTTC. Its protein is CASSLVGGARGYTF.

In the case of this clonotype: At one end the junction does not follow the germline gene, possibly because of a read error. CDR3 loop: CASSVDYLENQYF. Here the CDR3 DNA reads TGTGCCAGCAGCGTGGACTACCTGGAGAACCAGTACTTC. This chain connects TRBV7-2 to TRBJ2-5; maybe TRBD2 (6 bases). The germline V gene encodes CDR1 SGHTA and CDR2 FQGNSA. The CDR3 length is 13 residues.

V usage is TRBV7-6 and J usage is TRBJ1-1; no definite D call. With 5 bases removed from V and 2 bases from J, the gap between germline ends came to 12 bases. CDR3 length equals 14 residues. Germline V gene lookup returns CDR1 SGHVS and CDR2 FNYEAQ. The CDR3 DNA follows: TGTGCCAGCAGCCTCTTGGCAGTCAACACTGAAGCTTTCTTT. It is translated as CASSLLAVNTEAFF. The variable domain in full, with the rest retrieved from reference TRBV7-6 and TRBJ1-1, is GAGVSQSPRYKVTKRGQDVALRCDPISGHVSLYWYRQALGQGPEFLTYFNYEAQQDKSGLPNDRFSAERPEGSISTLTIQRTEQRDSAMYRCASSLLAVNTEAFFGQGTRLTVV.